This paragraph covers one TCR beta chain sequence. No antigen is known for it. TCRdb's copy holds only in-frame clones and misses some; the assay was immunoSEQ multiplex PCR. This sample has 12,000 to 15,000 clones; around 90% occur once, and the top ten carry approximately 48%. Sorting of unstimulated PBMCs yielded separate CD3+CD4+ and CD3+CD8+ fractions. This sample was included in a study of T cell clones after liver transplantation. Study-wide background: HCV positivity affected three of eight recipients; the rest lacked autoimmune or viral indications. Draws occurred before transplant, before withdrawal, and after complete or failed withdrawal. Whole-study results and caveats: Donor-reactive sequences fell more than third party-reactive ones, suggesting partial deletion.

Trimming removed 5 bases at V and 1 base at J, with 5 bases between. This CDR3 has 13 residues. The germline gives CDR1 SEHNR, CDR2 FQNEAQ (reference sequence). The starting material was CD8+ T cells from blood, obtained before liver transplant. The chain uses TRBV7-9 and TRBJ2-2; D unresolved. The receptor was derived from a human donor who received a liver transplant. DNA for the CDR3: TGTGCCAGCAGCCTGGGGAACACCGGGGAGCTGTTTTTT. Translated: CASSLGNTGELFF.